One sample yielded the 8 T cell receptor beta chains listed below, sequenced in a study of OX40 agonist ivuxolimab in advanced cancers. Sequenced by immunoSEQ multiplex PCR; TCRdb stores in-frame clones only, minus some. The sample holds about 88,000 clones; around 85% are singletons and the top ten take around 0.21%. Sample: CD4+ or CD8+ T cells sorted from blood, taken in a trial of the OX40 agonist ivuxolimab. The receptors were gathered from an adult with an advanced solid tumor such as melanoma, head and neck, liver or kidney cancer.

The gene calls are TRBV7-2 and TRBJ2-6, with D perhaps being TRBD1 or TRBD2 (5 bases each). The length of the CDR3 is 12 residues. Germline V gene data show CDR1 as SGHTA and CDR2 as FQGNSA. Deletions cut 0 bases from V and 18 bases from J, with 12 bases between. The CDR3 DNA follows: TGTGCCAGCAGCTTAGCGGGACGGGATCAGACTTTC. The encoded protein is CASSLAGRDQTF.

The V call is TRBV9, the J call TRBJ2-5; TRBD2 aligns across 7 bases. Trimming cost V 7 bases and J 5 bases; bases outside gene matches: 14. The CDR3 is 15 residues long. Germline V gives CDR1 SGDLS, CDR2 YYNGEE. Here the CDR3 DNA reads TGTGCCAGCCGGTTGGGAGGGCGCATTATGGAGACCCAGTACTTC. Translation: CASRLGGRIMETQYF.

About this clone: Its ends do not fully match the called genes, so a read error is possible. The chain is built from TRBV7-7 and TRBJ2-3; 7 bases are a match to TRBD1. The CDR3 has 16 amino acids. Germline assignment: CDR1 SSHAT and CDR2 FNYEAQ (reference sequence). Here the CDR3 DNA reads TGTGCTAGCAGCTTAGCGCCCACAGGGGCGGAAGATACGCAGTATTTT. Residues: CASSLAPTGAEDTQYF.

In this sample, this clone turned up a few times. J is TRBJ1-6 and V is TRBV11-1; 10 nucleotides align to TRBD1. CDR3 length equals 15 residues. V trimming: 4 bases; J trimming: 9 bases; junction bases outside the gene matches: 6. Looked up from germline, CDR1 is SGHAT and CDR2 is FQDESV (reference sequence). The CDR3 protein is CASSSRQGARSPLHF. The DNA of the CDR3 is TGTGCCAGCAGCTCCAGACAGGGGGCGCGTTCACCCCTCCACTTT.

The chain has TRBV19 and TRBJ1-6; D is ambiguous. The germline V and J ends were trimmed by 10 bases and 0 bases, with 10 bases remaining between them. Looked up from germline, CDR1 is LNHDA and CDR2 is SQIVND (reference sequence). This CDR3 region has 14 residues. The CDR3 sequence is CATRFGSYNSPLHF. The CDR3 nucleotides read TGTGCCACCCGATTTGGCTCCTATAATTCACCCCTCCACTTT.

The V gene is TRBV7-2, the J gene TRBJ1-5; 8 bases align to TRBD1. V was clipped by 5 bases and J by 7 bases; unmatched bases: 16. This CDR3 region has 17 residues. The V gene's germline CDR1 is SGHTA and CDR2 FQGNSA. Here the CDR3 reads CASSDSLRQGTRQPQHF. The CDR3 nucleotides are TGTGCCAGCAGCGATTCACTTCGACAGGGGACACGGCAGCCCCAGCATTTT. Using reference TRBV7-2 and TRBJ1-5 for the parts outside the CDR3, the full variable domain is GAGVSQSPSNKVTEKGKDVELRCDPISGHTALYWYRQSLGQGLEFLIYFQGNSAPDKSGLPSDRFSAERTGGSVSTLTIQRTQQEDSAVYLCASSDSLRQGTRQPQHFGDGTRLSIL.

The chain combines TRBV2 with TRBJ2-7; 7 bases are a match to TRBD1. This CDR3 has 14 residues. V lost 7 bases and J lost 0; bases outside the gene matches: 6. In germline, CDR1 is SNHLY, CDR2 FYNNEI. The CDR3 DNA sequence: TGTGCCAGCAAGGTGGGACAGAGCTCCTACGAGCAGTACTTC. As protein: CASKVGQSSYEQYF. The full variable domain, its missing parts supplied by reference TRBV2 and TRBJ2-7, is EPEVTQTPSHQVTQMGQEVILRCVPISNHLYFYWYRQILGQKVEFLVSFYNNEISEKSEIFDDQFSVERPDGSNFTLKIRSTKLEDSAMYFCASKVGQSSYEQYFGPGTRLTVT.

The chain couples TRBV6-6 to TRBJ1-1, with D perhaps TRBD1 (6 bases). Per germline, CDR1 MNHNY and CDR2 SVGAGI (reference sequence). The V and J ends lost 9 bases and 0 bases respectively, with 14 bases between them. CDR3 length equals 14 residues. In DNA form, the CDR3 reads TGTGCCAGTTCCACAGGGAATATGAACACTGAAGCTTTCTTT. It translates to CASSTGNMNTEAFF.